These 10 T cell receptor beta chains originate from one sample sequenced in a study of PD-1 blockade in classical Hodgkin lymphoma (dated by TCRdb to 2020 to 2022). Receptor amplification or capture employed the immunoSEQ multiplex PCR assay. The clones in this table, taken by TCRdb from immuneACCESS, are in-frame only. Not every clone is retained; where verified, under half of the shortfall comes from an unresolved V gene, and the cause of the rest is unknown. The sample has around 40,000 clones on record, around 80% of them singletons. Together, the top ten hold roughly 13% of the sample. Interpreted using the paper, the time point label stands for: cycle 1 day 1 (C1D1), immediately before nivolumab initiation. Every trial patient had relapsed after autologous stem cell transplantation, and cohorts A, B and C differed in prior brentuximab vedotin exposure. The sample was peripheral blood mononuclear cells (PBMCs), taken at baseline. The receptors shown here come from a human donor with classical Hodgkin lymphoma.

Notes on this clone: Distinct nucleotide sequences in the sample also encode this CDR3. V gene TRBV5-4 combines with J gene TRBJ1-2; TRBD1 agrees at 9 bases. CDR3 length: 13 amino acids. Germline lookup yields CDR1 SGHNT and CDR2 YYREEE (reference sequence). Unmatched junction bases numbered 3, after V lost 3 bases and J lost 6 bases. The CDR3 is CASSWTGVDGYTF. CDR3 coding DNA: TGTGCCAGCAGCTGGACAGGGGTAGATGGCTACACCTTC.

The chain has TRBV7-2 and TRBJ1-1; the D is unclear. This CDR3 region has 13 residues. Germline V gene data show CDR1 as SGHTA and CDR2 as FQGNSA. V dropped 1 base and J dropped 0 bases, with 3 bases sitting between them. CDR3 sequence reads: CASSLVVNTEAFF. The CDR3 bases are TGTGCCAGCAGCTTAGTAGTGAACACTGAAGCTTTCTTT.

This sequence joins TRBV11-2 and TRBJ2-5, with D tentatively TRBD1 (5 bases). Trimming removed 5 bases at V and 3 bases at J, with 13 bases between. Germline V gene data show CDR1 as SGHAT and CDR2 as FQNNGV. The CDR3 is 14 amino acids. CDR3 amino acids: CASSRLGAEETQYF. CDR3 bases: TGTGCCAGCAGCCGTCTAGGGGCAGAAGAGACCCAGTACTTC. The full variable domain, in which reference TRBV11-2 and TRBJ2-5 provide the parts outside the CDR3, is EAGVAQSPRYKIIEKRQSVAFWCNPISGHATLYWYQQILGQGPKLLIQFQNNGVVDDSQLPKDRFSAERLKGVDSTLKIQPAKLEDSAVYLCASSRLGAEETQYFGPGTRLLVL.

In the case of this clone: The sample has other DNA sequences that encode this CDR3 too. The V and J genes are TRBV6-5 and TRBJ1-2, with D perhaps matching TRBD1 (6 bases). The CDR3 sequence is 13 residues long. CDR1 and CDR2 from the germline V gene are MNHEY and SVGAGI. V was pared by 6 bases and J by 2 bases, with 10 bases between. The CDR3 region has the DNA TGTGCCAGCAGCCCGGACAGCAACTATGGCTACACCTTC. This gives the protein CASSPDSNYGYTF.

The chain carries TRBV23-1 and TRBJ2-7, with unresolved D. TRBV23-1 is assigned to the ORF class and has an uncertain function. The CDR3 sequence is 17 residues long. Trimming shortened V by 4 bases and J by 2 bases, and 21 bases separated the two germline ends. CDR3 amino acids: CASSPRLAGRRTYEQYF. In DNA, the CDR3 is TGCGCCAGCAGTCCCCGCCTCGCAGGCCGTCGTACCTACGAGCAGTACTTC.

The CDR3 spells CASSRAGASTDTQYF. CDR3 DNA: TGTGCCAGTAGTCGCGCAGGGGCGAGCACAGATACGCAGTATTTT. This chain uses TRBV19 with TRBJ2-3; D is perhaps TRBD1 (6 bases). Per the germline V gene, CDR1 is LNHDA and CDR2 is SQIVND (reference sequence). V was pared by 5 bases and J by 0 bases, with 12 bases between. The CDR3 length is 15 residues.

In its sample, this clone ranks as medium-sized. Other DNA sequences of this sample code for an identical CDR3. This chain uses TRBV4-2 with TRBJ1-1; TRBD1 agrees at 7 bases. Trimming cost V 4 bases and J 1 base; bases outside gene matches: 0. Germline CDR1 LGHNA, CDR2 YNFKEQ. This CDR3 is built from 13 residues. CDR3 loop: CASSRTGNTEAFF. CDR3 in DNA: TGTGCCAGCAGCCGGACAGGGAACACTGAAGCTTTCTTT.

The rearrangement links TRBV6-6 to TRBJ1-3; D is unclear. Germline V CDR1 and CDR2: MNHNY, SVGAGI (reference sequence). CDR3 length equals 12 residues. With 6 bases removed from V and 7 bases from J, the gap between germline ends came to 10 bases. CDR3 nucleotide sequence: TGTGCCAGCAGCAGTCTGGGCAACACCATATATTTT. It codes for CASSSLGNTIYF.

This clone appeared once. The CDR3 DNA sequence: TGCGCCAGCAGCTCCCCGGGACAGGGGGGGACCCAGTACTTC. Amino acids: CASSSPGQGGTQYF. This chain connects TRBV5-1 to TRBJ2-5, with 11 bases identical to TRBD1. Unmatched junction bases numbered 5, after V lost 3 bases and J lost 7 bases. CDR3 length: 14 residues. CDR1 is SGHRS and CDR2 is YFSETQ in the germline V gene.

This clone was picked up one time. V and J are TRBV27 and TRBJ2-3; the match to TRBD1 covers 8 bases. CDR3 length: 15 residues. The germline gives CDR1 MNHEY, CDR2 SMNVEV (reference sequence). J gave up 4 bases and V 0 bases, and 3 bases lay outside the gene matches. The CDR3 DNA reads TGTGCCAGCAGTTTATCGGCAGGGGGCGCAGATACGCAGTATTTT. Translation gives CASSLSAGGADTQYF.